This T cell receptor (beta chain) is drawn from a study of naive and memory T cell subsets. General study points: A few larger clonotypes appeared in naive repertoires, especially CD8, possibly memory cells re-expressing CD45RA.

Two oligonucleotides, mixed equimolar, formed the beta constant-region primer covering TRBC1 and TRBC2. Ligated cDNA was amplified by four rounds of PCR with nested alpha and beta constant-region primers and SP2. Using its own MiXCR run on the UMI-ligation and nested PCR reads, TCRdb lists one record per CDR3 protein. The sample consists of 150,000 or so distinct CDR3 sequences, 22% of them appearing once. This clonotype was recorded at least ten times. Its specificity is not known. Trimming at V came to 4 bases and at J to 3 bases, leaving 1 base not matched to a gene. The CDR3 consists of 13 residues. Germline V gene lookup returns CDR1 SGHVS and CDR2 FNYEAQ.

The clonotype was recovered from a human donor in good health. Input material: naive CD4+ T cells from blood. The chain combines TRBV7-6 with TRBJ2-3; 7 bases map to TRBD2. The CDR3 nucleotides read TGTGCCAGCAGCTACGGGAGGACAGATACGCAGTATTTT. Amino acid sequence: CASSYGRTDTQYF.